Below, 15 T cell receptor beta chains from the same sample are listed, as sequenced in a study of blood T cell repertoires in COVID-19. TCRdb's copy holds only in-frame clones and misses some; the assay was immunoSEQ multiplex PCR. The sample consists of about 95,000 clones, about four fifths of them appearing once. What was sequenced was peripheral blood. All receptors come from an elderly man with COVID-19, enrolled during active disease.

The V call is TRBV28, the J call TRBJ1-1; perhaps TRBD1 as D (5 bases). V lost 6 bases to trimming and J lost 13 bases, with 21 bases between them. This CDR3 is 13 amino acids long. Germline V gene sequence: CDR1 MDHEN, CDR2 SYDVKM. The CDR3 spells CASRGQGPPVGFF. In DNA, the CDR3 is TGTGCCAGCAGAGGCCAGGGCCCCCCTGTCGGTTTCTTT. Based on the CDR3 plus reference TRBV28 and TRBJ1-1, the full variable domain is DVKVTQSSRYLVKRTGEKVFLECVQDMDHENMFWYRQDPGLGLRLIYFSYDVKMKEKGDIPEGYSVSREKKERFSLILESASTNQTSMYLCASRGQGPPVGFFGQGTRLTVV.

The V call is TRBV5-8, the J call TRBJ2-5, with 13 nucleotides matching TRBD2. V lost 4 bases to trimming and J lost 5 bases; unmatched junction nucleotides: 5. The CDR3 is 15 residues long. Germline values: CDR1 SGHTS, CDR2 YDEGEE. CDR3 loop: CASSLGLAGDETQYF. DNA for the CDR3: TGTGCCAGCAGCCTCGGACTAGCGGGAGATGAGACCCAGTACTTC.

The chain uses TRBV28 and TRBJ2-7, with no clear D. Germline V CDR1 and CDR2: MDHEN, SYDVKM. Deletions cut 4 bases from V and 5 bases from J, with 15 bases between. CDR3 size: 14 residues. CDR3 residues: CASSSTRLINEQYF. For the CDR3, the DNA is TGTGCCAGCAGTTCCACACGCCTCATCAACGAGCAGTACTTC.

The sample holds one count of this clone. This chain uses TRBV9 with TRBJ2-1; D possibly corresponds to TRBD1 (6 bases). The CDR3 length is 15 residues. Germline lookup yields CDR1 SGDLS and CDR2 YYNGEE. Trimming removed 0 bases from V and 3 bases from J, with 10 bases in between. The CDR3 is CASSVDGQYYNEQFF. CDR3 DNA sequence: TGTGCCAGCAGCGTAGATGGACAGTACTACAATGAGCAGTTCTTC.

V usage is TRBV28 and J usage is TRBJ1-2; D remains unclear. The germline V and J ends were trimmed by 4 bases and 4 bases, with 7 bases remaining between them. The CDR3 covers 12 residues. Germline V lookup: CDR1 MDHEN, CDR2 SYDVKM. The CDR3 loop reads CASSSGSYGYTF. CDR3 nucleotides: TGTGCCAGCAGTTCCGGGAGCTATGGCTACACCTTC.

This clone appeared a few times. The V gene is TRBV18, the J gene TRBJ2-1; 7 bases line up with TRBD2. Germline assignment: CDR1 KGHSH and CDR2 LQKENI. This CDR3 has 17 amino acids. V lost 4 bases and J lost 4; bases outside the gene matches: 13. The CDR3 sequence is CASSHRSSGLTYNEQFF. Written as DNA, the CDR3 is TGTGCCAGCTCACATCGGTCTTCGGGACTAACATACAATGAGCAGTTCTTC.

DNA for the CDR3: TGTGCCAGCAGCGTAGGGGAGCGGGGCGCGGGGACCCAGTACTTC. Its translation is CASSVGERGAGTQYF. The gene calls are TRBV9 and TRBJ2-5; 7 nucleotides agree with TRBD2. Germline V gene sequence: CDR1 SGDLS, CDR2 YYNGEE. The CDR3 is made up of 15 amino acids. Losses at the gene ends were 0 bases for V and 7 bases for J; bases not matched to a gene: 9.

The chain joins TRBV19 to TRBJ2-5; 9 bases are a match to TRBD1. CDR3 length: 13 amino acids. With 5 bases clipped from V and 2 bases from J, the junction kept 0 bases outside the gene matches. Germline assignment: CDR1 LNHDA and CDR2 SQIVND (reference sequence). The chain's CDR3 is CASSDRGQETQYF. CDR3 coding DNA: TGTGCCAGTAGTGACAGGGGGCAAGAGACCCAGTACTTC.

The CDR3 reads CASSRDRDSNQPQHF. The CDR3 DNA is TGTGCCAGCAGTCGGGATAGGGATAGCAATCAGCCCCAGCATTTT. This chain uses TRBV6-2 or TRBV6-3 with TRBJ1-5; D unclear. CDR1 MNHEY and CDR2 SVGEGT come from the germline V gene. The CDR3 consists of 15 residues. Trimming removed 5 bases from V and 0 bases from J, with 11 bases in between.

On this clone itself: Additional DNA sequences in this sample encode the identical CDR3. The chain has TRBV9 and TRBJ2-3, with 8 positions matching TRBD1. This CDR3 has 16 amino acids. The V gene's germline CDR1 is SGDLS and CDR2 YYNGEE. V gave up 0 bases and J gave up 1 base; unmatched junction bases: 4. CDR3 bases: TGTGCCAGCAGCGTAGGCGACAGGGGCGGCACAGATACGCAGTATTTT. It specifies CASSVGDRGGTDTQYF.

The chain's CDR3 is CASSLSGGGNQPQHF. As DNA, the CDR3 is TGCGCCAGCAGCTTGTCAGGGGGCGGGAATCAGCCCCAGCATTTT. The chain has TRBV5-1 and TRBJ1-5; TRBD1 matches at 8 bases. This CDR3 is 15 amino acids long. CDR1 and CDR2 (germline): SGHRS, YFSETQ. V trimming: 1 base; J trimming: 4 bases; junction bases outside the gene matches: 4.

In DNA form, the CDR3 reads TGTGCCAGCAGTGACGGGGGACTAGCGGCGGATACGCAGTATTTT. It yields the protein CASSDGGLAADTQYF. The chain couples TRBV6-4 to TRBJ2-3; 11 bases align to TRBD2. The trim removed 2 bases at V and 6 bases at J, leaving 4 bases unmatched. The V gene's germline CDR1 is MRHNA and CDR2 SNTAGT. The CDR3 loop spans 15 amino acids.

The rearrangement joins TRBV18 to TRBJ1-3; D ambiguous. CDR1 and CDR2 from the germline V gene are KGHSH and LQKENI. The CDR3 runs to 15 residues. The V end lost 3 bases, the J end lost 0 bases, and 9 bases lay between the germline ends. The CDR3 bases are TGTGCCAGCTCACCGGCCGGGTCCTCTGGAAACACCATATATTTT. Translating gives CASSPAGSSGNTIYF.

This clone is classed as medium-sized (0.01 to 0.1%). The rearrangement joins TRBV5-7 to TRBJ2-7; 8 bases map to TRBD1. TRBV5-7 is treated as an ORF (open reading frame) with a function not yet certain. The CDR3 is 15 residues long. V was clipped by 4 bases and J by 2 bases; unmatched bases: 8. CDR3 protein: CASSLVRQGPYEQYF. The CDR3 nucleotides are TGTGCCAGCAGCCTAGTCCGACAGGGGCCCTACGAGCAGTACTTC.

The rearrangement uses TRBV30 and TRBJ1-6; no reliable D call. Germline CDR1 GTSNPN, CDR2 SVGIG (reference sequence). Trimming left V 2 bases short and J 5 bases short, with 7 bases between. This CDR3 has 13 amino acids. The CDR3 nucleotides are TGTGCCTGGAGTTGGCGGGATAATTCACCCCTCCACTTT. Its protein is CAWSWRDNSPLHF.